The 16 T cell receptor beta chains reported below all come from one sample, sequenced in a study of shared clonotypes between healthy human individuals. Sequencing was performed with immunoSEQ multiplex PCR; in TCRdb, only in-frame clones are kept and a portion is missing. The sample has 2 million to 3 million clones; over 85% are singletons. Specimen: naive CD4+ T cells from PBMCs. Described subset: CD45RA+ positively selected. These receptors were obtained from a man aged 18-30 years in good health. Some clones in this sample may be carry-over from other donors' samples.

The chain joins TRBV27 to TRBJ2-6; D is uncertain. The CDR3 has 14 amino acids. V lost 2 bases to trimming and J lost 2 bases, with 4 bases between them. Germline-derived CDR1 and CDR2 are MNHEY and SMNVEV (reference sequence). CDR3 protein: CASSLVPGANVLTF. CDR3 sequence (DNA): TGTGCCAGCAGTTTAGTCCCTGGGGCCAACGTCCTGACTTTC. The full variable domain, rest sourced from reference TRBV27 and TRBJ2-6, is EAQVTQNPRYLITVTGKKLTVTCSQNMNHEYMSWYRQDPGLGLRQIYYSMNVEVTDKGDVPEGYKVSRKEKRNFPLILESPSPNQTSLYFCASSLVPGANVLTFGAGSRLTVL.

This rearrangement joins TRBV19 to TRBJ1-3, with unresolved D. The CDR3 covers 14 residues. V was shortened by 8 bases and J by 0 bases, with 11 bases between the two germline ends. Germline V lookup: CDR1 LNHDA, CDR2 SQIVND (reference sequence). The CDR3 sequence: CASVAVSSGNTIYF. The CDR3 DNA reads as TGTGCCAGTGTCGCGGTGAGCTCTGGAAACACCATATATTTT.

About this clone itself: The same CDR3 can be traced to other DNA sequences in this sample. This rearrangement joins TRBV15 to TRBJ2-7; D is perhaps TRBD1 (6 bases). Trimming removed 2 bases from V and 4 bases from J, with 6 bases in between. The CDR3 loop spans 12 amino acids. CDR1 is LNHNV and CDR2 is YYDKDF in the germline V gene (reference sequence). CDR3 sequence reads: CATSRRGYEQYF. CDR3 DNA sequence: TGTGCCACCAGCAGAAGGGGGTACGAGCAGTACTTC. The variable domain in full, with the rest retrieved from reference TRBV15 and TRBJ2-7, is DAMVIQNPRYQVTQFGKPVTLSCSQTLNHNVMYWYQQKSSQAPKLLFHYYDKDFNNEADTPDNFQSRRPNTSFCFLDIRSPGLGDTAMYLCATSRRGYEQYFGPGTRLTVT.

The V and J genes are TRBV14 and TRBJ2-4; TRBD1 matches 10 bases. This CDR3 is 17 amino acids long. V lost 3 bases, J lost 0 bases, and 5 bases stayed unmatched. Germline CDR1 SGHDN, CDR2 FVKESK. The CDR3 loop reads CASSQVDRGLAKNIQYF. CDR3 in DNA: TGTGCCAGCAGCCAGGTCGACAGGGGGCTAGCCAAAAACATTCAGTACTTC.

V gene TRBV6-6 combines with J gene TRBJ1-2; D is unresolved. Trimming removed 6 bases at V and 4 bases at J, with 9 bases between. Germline values: CDR1 MNHNY, CDR2 SVGAGI (reference sequence). The CDR3 is made up of 12 amino acids. This chain's CDR3 is CASSSNGYGYTF. Here the CDR3 DNA reads TGTGCCAGCAGCTCTAATGGCTATGGCTACACCTTC.

The chain has TRBV2 and TRBJ2-2, with 14 bases that match TRBD2. V shed 6 bases, J shed 2 bases, and the junction held 11 bases outside the gene matches. The CDR3 has 19 amino acids. From germline, CDR1 is SNHLY and CDR2 FYNNEI. CDR3 nucleotides: TGTGCCAGCAGGGTTTCCGGGACTAGCGGGAGTATTAACACCGGGGAGCTGTTTTTT. It codes for CASRVSGTSGSINTGELFF. The full variable domain, with the rest looked up from reference TRBV2 and TRBJ2-2, is EPEVTQTPSHQVTQMGQEVILRCVPISNHLYFYWYRQILGQKVEFLVSFYNNEISEKSEIFDDQFSVERPDGSNFTLKIRSTKLEDSAMYFCASRVSGTSGSINTGELFFGEGSRLTVL.

The CDR3 is CASSVEAGEATEAFF. DNA of the CDR3: TGTGCCAGCAGTGTAGAGGCAGGGGAGGCCACTGAAGCTTTCTTT. V is TRBV2 and J is TRBJ1-1; TRBD1 might be the D (6 bases). The V gene's germline CDR1 is SNHLY and CDR2 FYNNEI. The CDR3 extends over 15 amino acids. V was pared by 4 bases and J by 4 bases, with 16 bases between.

The chain uses TRBV7-2 and TRBJ1-5; TRBD1 aligns across 8 bases. CDR3 length equals 15 residues. In germline, CDR1 is SGHTA, CDR2 FQGNSA. The junction had 8 bases not matched to a gene; V was cut back by 4 bases and J by 6 bases. DNA of the CDR3: TGTGCCAGCAGCTCGAAGGCAGGGGGCTCTCAGCCCCAGCATTTT. Its translation: CASSSKAGGSQPQHF.

This rearrangement joins TRBV6-5 to TRBJ2-1; TRBD2 matches at 7 bases. The V and J ends lost 6 bases and 4 bases, in that order; junction bases with no gene match: 9. The CDR3 extends over 15 amino acids. Germline V gene sequence: CDR1 MNHEY, CDR2 SVGAGI. CDR3 loop: CASSLRREIYNEQFF. In DNA form, the CDR3 reads TGTGCCAGCAGCTTGAGGCGGGAGATATACAATGAGCAGTTCTTC.

This clone came up once. The chain uses TRBV28 and TRBJ2-1; 9 nucleotides align to TRBD2. Germline values: CDR1 MDHEN, CDR2 SYDVKM. The trim removed 5 bases at V and 8 bases at J, leaving 10 bases unmatched. The CDR3 is 15 residues long. CDR3 region: CASSTPGLAPHEQFF. As DNA, the CDR3 is TGTGCCAGCAGTACACCGGGACTAGCCCCTCATGAGCAGTTCTTC.

A single count supports this clone. The chain is built from TRBV25-1 and TRBJ2-5; 7 positions agree with TRBD1. Gene TRBJ2-7 matches the end of the DNA better, so the J call may be wrong. The CDR3 extends over 16 amino acids. The germline CDR1 and CDR2 sequences are MGHDK and SYGVNS. CDR3 in amino acids: CASTEYGTANSYEQYF. CDR3 bases: TGTGCCAGCACCGAGTACGGGACAGCTAACTCCTACGAGCAGTACTTC.

A remark on this clone: The sample holds other DNA sequences that translate to the same CDR3. The chain carries TRBV11-2 and TRBJ2-1; D remains unclear. The germline V gene encodes CDR1 SGHAT and CDR2 FQNNGV. The CDR3 has 13 amino acids. Trimming pared 5 bases from V and 5 bases from J, leaving 10 bases between. This chain's CDR3 is CASSLGRHNEQFF. CDR3 nucleotide sequence: TGTGCCAGCAGCCTCGGCCGCCACAATGAGCAGTTCTTC. The full variable domain, its missing parts supplied by reference TRBV11-2 and TRBJ2-1, is EAGVAQSPRYKIIEKRQSVAFWCNPISGHATLYWYQQILGQGPKLLIQFQNNGVVDDSQLPKDRFSAERLKGVDSTLKIQPAKLEDSAVYLCASSLGRHNEQFFGPGTRLTVL.

The chain uses TRBV4-1 and TRBJ2-1; D is undetermined. Germline values: CDR1 MGHRA, CDR2 YSYEKL. Trimming removed 3 bases from V and 2 bases from J, with 17 bases in between. This CDR3 is 17 amino acids long. The CDR3 DNA follows: TGCGCCAGCAGCCAGGTTCCCCCGGGTCTCCCCTACAATGAGCAGTTCTTC. It encodes CASSQVPPGLPYNEQFF.

The chain links TRBV4-3 to TRBJ2-2; the D gene is possibly TRBD1 (10 bases). Trimming cost V 4 bases and J 5 bases, with 23 bases left between them. Germline V gene data show CDR1 as LGHNA and CDR2 as YSLEER. The CDR3 totals 18 residues. The CDR3 loop reads CASSREGLAGQGTGELFF. For the CDR3, the DNA is TGCGCCAGCAGCCGGGAGGGGCTAGCGGGACAGGGGACCGGGGAGCTGTTTTTT.

This clone was seen more than once but under ten times. Other DNA sequences in the same sample also yield this CDR3. The chain joins TRBV27 to TRBJ1-1, with D unclear. Germline assignment: CDR1 MNHEY and CDR2 SMNVEV (reference sequence). V was trimmed by 2 bases and J by 1 base, leaving 5 bases between them. CDR3 length: 13 amino acids. The CDR3 region has the DNA TGTGCCAGCAGTTTAGGTGGGAACACTGAAGCTTTCTTT. Translated, it gives CASSLGGNTEAFF.

CDR3: CASRFRAWSSYEQYF. Written as DNA, the CDR3 is TGTGCCAGCAGGTTCAGGGCCTGGAGCTCCTACGAGCAGTACTTC. The chain employs TRBV28 and TRBJ2-7; maybe TRBD1 (5 bases). Deletions cut 6 bases from V and 0 bases from J, with 15 bases between. The CDR3 has 15 amino acids. The germline V gene encodes CDR1 MDHEN and CDR2 SYDVKM.